Listed here is a single T cell receptor beta chain. Antigen unknown. Treatment of the sample: over 15 received Ad26.COV2.S at low or high dose, single or two shots; roughly 5 received placebo; per-sample allocation not given. Sampling occurred on day 63 after the first vaccine or placebo injection. Here immunoSEQ multiplex PCR was the method, and the copy in TCRdb shows in-frame clones only, minus some. The table shows around 450,000 clones, with approximately 90% occurring only once. CDR1 is MGHRA and CDR2 is YSYEKL in the germline V gene. Between the trimmed V and J ends, which lost 2 bases and 3 bases, there was a span of 22 bases. The CDR3 contains 18 residues. This entry belongs to a study of Ad26.COV2.S vaccination and SARS-CoV-2 variants. Study-level findings and limits: Vaccine recipients showed a spike-specific TCR breadth that was higher than in placebo recipients.

The TCR was taken from a person between 18 and 59 years old who received the Ad26.COV2.S COVID-19 vaccine or a placebo. This sample comprised peripheral blood, obtained in a trial of Ad26.COV2.S vaccine versus placebo. The rearrangement uses TRBV4-1 and TRBJ1-2; perhaps TRBD1 as D (6 bases). The CDR3 loop reads CASSQLPTQQGKYYGYTF. The CDR3 nucleotides are TGCGCCAGCAGCCAACTTCCCACCCAACAGGGTAAATACTATGGCTACACCTTC.